This T cell receptor beta chain was retrieved from a study of blood T cell repertoires in COVID-19. Whole-study context: COVID-19 samples collected from the United States, Italy and Spain covered acute and convalescent phases.

Germline V gives CDR1 ENHRY, CDR2 SYGVKD. Trimming left V 5 bases short and J 0 bases short, with 8 bases between. The CDR3 is made up of 14 amino acids. Repertoires were generated with immunoSEQ multiplex PCR, while TCRdb's copy carries only in-frame clones and drops some. The sample consists of more than 200,000 clones, roughly 80% of them appearing once. The source material was peripheral blood. This sequence was found in a man aged 55-75 years with acute or convalescent COVID-19. The chain couples TRBV10-3 to TRBJ2-1, with D possibly matching TRBD2 (5 bases). Here the CDR3 reads CAISRESSYNEQFF. CDR3 DNA sequence: TGTGCCATCAGTAGGGAGAGCTCCTACAATGAGCAGTTCTTC.